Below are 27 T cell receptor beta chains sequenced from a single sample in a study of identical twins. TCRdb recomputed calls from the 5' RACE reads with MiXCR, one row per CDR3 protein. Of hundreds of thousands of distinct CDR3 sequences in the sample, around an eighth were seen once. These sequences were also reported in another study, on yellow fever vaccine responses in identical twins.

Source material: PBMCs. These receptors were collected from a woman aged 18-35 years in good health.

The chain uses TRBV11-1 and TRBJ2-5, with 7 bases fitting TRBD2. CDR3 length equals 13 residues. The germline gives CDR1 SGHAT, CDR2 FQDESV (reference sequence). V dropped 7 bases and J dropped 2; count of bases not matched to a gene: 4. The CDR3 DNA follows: TGTGCCAGCAATCCGGGGGGACAAGAGACCCAGTACTTC. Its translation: CASNPGGQETQYF. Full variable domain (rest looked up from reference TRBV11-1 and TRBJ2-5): EAEVAQSPRYKITEKSQAVAFWCDPISGHATLYWYRQILGQGPELLVQFQDESVVDDSQLPKDRFSAERLKGVDSTLKIQPAELGDSAMYLCASNPGGQETQYFGPGTRLLVL.

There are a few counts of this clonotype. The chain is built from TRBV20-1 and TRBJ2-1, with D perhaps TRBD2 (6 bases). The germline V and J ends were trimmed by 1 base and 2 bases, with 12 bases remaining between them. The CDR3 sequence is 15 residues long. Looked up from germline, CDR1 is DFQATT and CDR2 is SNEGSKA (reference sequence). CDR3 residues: CSARVEGTPYNEQFF. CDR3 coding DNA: TGCAGTGCTAGAGTGGAGGGGACCCCCTACAATGAGCAGTTCTTC.

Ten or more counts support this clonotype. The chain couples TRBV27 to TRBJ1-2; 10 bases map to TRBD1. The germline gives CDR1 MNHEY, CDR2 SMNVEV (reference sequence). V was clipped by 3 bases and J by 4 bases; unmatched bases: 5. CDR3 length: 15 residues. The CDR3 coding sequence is TGTGCCAGCAGTTTTAGGGACAGGGGAAGCTATGGCTACACCTTC. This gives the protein CASSFRDRGSYGYTF.

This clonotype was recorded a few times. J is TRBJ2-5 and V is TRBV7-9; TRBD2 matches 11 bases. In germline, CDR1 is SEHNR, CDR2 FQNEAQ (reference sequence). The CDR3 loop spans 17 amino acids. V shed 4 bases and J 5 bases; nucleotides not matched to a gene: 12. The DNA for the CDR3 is TGTGCCAGCAGCTCCCCCACCGGGACTAGCGGAGGGGAGACCCAGTACTTC. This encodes CASSSPTGTSGGETQYF.

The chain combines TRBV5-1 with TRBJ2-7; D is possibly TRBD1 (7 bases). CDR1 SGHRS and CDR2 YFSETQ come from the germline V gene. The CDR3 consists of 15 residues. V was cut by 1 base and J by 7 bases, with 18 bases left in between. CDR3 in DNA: TGCGCCAGCAGCTTGAGGGCAGGGGGAGGTCTGGAGCAGTACTTC. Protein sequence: CASSLRAGGGLEQYF.

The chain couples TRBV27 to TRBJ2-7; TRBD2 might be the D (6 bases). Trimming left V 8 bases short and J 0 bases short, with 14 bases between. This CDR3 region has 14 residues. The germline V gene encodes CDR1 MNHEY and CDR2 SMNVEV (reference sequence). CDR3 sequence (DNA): TGTGCCAGCTTGGAGGGGAGTTTCTCCTACGAGCAGTACGTC. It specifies CASLEGSFSYEQYV.

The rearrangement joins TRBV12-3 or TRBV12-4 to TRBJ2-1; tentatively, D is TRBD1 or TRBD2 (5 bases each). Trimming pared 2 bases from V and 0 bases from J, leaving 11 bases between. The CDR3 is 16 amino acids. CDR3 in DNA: TGTGCCAGCAGTTTATCGGGGCAGGGCTCCTACAATGAGCAGTTCTTC. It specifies CASSLSGQGSYNEQFF.

The CDR3 nucleotides read TGTGCCAGCAGTCCCCAACCCGGACAGGCGGGAAGCACAGATACGCAGTATTTT. Translation: CASSPQPGQAGSTDTQYF. The genes are TRBV28 and TRBJ2-3; tentative D call: TRBD1 (7 bases). Per germline, CDR1 MDHEN and CDR2 SYDVKM. Trimming stripped 5 bases from V and 0 bases from J, with 21 bases between. The CDR3 runs to 18 residues.

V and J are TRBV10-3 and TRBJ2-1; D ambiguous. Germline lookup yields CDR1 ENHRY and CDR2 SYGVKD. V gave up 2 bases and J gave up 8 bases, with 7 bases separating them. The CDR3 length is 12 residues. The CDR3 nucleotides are TGTGCCATCAGTGAGACGGGCTATGAGCAGTTCTTC. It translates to CAISETGYEQFF.

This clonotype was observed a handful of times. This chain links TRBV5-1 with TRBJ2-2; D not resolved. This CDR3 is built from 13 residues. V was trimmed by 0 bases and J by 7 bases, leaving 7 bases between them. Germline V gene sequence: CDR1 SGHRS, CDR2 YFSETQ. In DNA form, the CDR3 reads TGCGCCAGCAGCTTGGAAGTGAACGGGGAGCTGTTTTTT. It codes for CASSLEVNGELFF.

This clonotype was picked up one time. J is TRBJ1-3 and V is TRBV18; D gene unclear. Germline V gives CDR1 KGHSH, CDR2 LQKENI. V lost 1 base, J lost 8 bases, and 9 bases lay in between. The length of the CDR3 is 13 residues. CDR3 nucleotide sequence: TGTGCCAGCTCACCACGGGGAGGGCACACCATATATTTT. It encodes CASSPRGGHTIYF.

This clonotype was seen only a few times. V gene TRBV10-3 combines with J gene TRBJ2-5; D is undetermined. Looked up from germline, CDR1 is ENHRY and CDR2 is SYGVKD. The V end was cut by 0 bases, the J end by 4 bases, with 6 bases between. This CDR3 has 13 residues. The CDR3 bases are TGTGCCATCAGTGAGTCGGCAGTAGAGACCCAGTACTTC. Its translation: CAISESAVETQYF.

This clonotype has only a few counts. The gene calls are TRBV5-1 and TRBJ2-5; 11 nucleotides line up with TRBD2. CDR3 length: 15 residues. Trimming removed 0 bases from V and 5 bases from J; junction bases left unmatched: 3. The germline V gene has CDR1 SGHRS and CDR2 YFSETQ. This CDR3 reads CASSLGLAGLETQYF. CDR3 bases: TGCGCCAGCAGCTTGGGACTAGCGGGGCTCGAGACCCAGTACTTC.

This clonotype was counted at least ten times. The CDR3 sequence is CASSRDTNTGELFF. In DNA form, the CDR3 reads TGTGCCAGCAGTCGGGACACGAACACCGGGGAGCTGTTTTTT. The rearrangement joins TRBV5-5 to TRBJ2-2, with D perhaps matching TRBD1 (6 bases). V shed 5 bases and J shed 0 bases, with 8 bases lying between them. CDR1 SGHKS and CDR2 YYEKEE come from the germline V gene (reference sequence). This CDR3 has 14 residues. The entire variable domain, with the rest obtained from reference TRBV5-5 and TRBJ2-2, is as follows: DAGVTQSPTHLIKTRGQQVTLRCSPISGHKSVSWYQQVLGQGPQFIFQYYEKEERGRGNFPDRFSARQFPNYSSELNVNALLLGDSALYLCASSRDTNTGELFFGEGSRLTVL.

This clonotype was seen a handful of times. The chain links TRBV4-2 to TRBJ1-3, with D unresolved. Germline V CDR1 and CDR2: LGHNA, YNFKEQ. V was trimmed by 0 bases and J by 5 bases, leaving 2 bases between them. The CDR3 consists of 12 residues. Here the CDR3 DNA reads TGTGCCAGCAGCCAAGATAGAAACACCATATATTTT. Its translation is CASSQDRNTIYF.

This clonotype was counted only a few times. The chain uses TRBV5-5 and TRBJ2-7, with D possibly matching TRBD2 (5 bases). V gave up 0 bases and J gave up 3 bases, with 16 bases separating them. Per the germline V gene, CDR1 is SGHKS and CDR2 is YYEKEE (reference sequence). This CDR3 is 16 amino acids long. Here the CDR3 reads CASSLGAVSAVYEQYF. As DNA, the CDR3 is TGTGCCAGCAGCTTGGGGGCCGTTAGCGCAGTCTACGAGCAGTACTTC.

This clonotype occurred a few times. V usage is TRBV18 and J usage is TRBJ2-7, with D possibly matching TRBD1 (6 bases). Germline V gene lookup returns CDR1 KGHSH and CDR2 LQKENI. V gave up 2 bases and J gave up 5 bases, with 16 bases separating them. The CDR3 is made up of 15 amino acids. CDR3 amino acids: CASSPNLQGSHEQYF. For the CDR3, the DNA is TGTGCCAGCTCACCAAATCTACAGGGATCCCACGAGCAGTACTTC.

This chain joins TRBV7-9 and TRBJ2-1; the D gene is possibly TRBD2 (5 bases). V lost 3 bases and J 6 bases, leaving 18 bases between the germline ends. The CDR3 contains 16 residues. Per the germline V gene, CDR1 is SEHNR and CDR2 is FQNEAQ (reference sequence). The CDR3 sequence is CASSFPPRAGSNEQFF. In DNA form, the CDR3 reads TGTGCCAGCAGCTTCCCTCCGCGGGCCGGATCCAATGAGCAGTTCTTC.

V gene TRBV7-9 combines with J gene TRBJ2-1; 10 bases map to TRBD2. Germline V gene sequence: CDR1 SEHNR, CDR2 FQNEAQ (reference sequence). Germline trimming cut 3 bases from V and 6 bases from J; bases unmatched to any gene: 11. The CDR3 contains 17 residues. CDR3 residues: CASSFPVEAGGSNEQFF. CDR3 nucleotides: TGTGCCAGCAGCTTCCCTGTCGAAGCGGGGGGGTCCAATGAGCAGTTCTTC. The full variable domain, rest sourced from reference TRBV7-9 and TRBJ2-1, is DTGVSQNPRHKITKRGQNVTFRCDPISEHNRLYWYRQTLGQGPEFLTYFQNEAQLEKSRLLSDRFSAERPKGSFSTLEIQRTEQGDSAMYLCASSFPVEAGGSNEQFFGPGTRLTVL.

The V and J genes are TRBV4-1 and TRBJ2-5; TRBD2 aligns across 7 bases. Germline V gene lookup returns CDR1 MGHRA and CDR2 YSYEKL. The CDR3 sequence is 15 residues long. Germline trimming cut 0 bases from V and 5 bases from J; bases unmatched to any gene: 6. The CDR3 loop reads CASSQESGGSETQYF. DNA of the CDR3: TGCGCCAGCAGCCAAGAATCGGGCGGGAGTGAGACCCAGTACTTC.

The CDR3 is CSATGGERNTIYF. CDR3 nucleotides: TGCAGTGCTACTGGGGGCGAACGAAACACCATATATTTT. The V call is TRBV20-1, the J call TRBJ1-3; tentative D call: TRBD1 (6 bases). CDR1 is DFQATT and CDR2 is SNEGSKA in the germline V gene (reference sequence). The CDR3 length is 13 residues. V lost 4 bases, J lost 5 bases, and 12 bases lay in between.

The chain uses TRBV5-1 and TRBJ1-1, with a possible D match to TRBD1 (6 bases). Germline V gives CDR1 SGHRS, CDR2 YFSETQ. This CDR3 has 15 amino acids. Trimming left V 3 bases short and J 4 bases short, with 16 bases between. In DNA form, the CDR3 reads TGCGCCAGCAGCTCTTCCGGGCAGGGGTCCACTGAAGCTTTCTTT. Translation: CASSSSGQGSTEAFF.

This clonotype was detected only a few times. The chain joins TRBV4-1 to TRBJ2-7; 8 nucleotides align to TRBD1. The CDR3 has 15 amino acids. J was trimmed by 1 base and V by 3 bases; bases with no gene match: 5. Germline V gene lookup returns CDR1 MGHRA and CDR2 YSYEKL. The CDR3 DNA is TGCGCCAGCAGCCATCCCGGGACAGGATCCTACGAGCAGTACTTC. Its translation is CASSHPGTGSYEQYF.

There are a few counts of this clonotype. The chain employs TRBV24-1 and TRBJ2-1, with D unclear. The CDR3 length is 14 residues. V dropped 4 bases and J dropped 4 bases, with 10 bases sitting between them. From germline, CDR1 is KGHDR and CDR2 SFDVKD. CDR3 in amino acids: CATSDPDGYNEQFF. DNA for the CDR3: TGTGCCACCAGTGACCCCGACGGTTACAATGAGCAGTTCTTC.

The CDR3 spells CASSIPPGQGTGELFF. CDR3 nucleotides: TGTGCCAGTAGTATTCCCCCGGGACAGGGAACCGGGGAGCTGTTTTTT. The chain joins TRBV19 to TRBJ2-2; 9 bases align to TRBD1. The CDR3 sequence is 16 residues long. Germline CDR1 is LNHDA and CDR2 is SQIVND (reference sequence). The ends lost 3 bases at V and 5 bases at J; junction bases unmatched: 7.

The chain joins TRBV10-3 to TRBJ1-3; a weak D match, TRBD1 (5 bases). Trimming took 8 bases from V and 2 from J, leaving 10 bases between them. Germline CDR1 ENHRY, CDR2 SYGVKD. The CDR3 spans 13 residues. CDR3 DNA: TGTGCCATCCAAGGGGAAGCTGGAAACACCATATATTTT. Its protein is CAIQGEAGNTIYF.

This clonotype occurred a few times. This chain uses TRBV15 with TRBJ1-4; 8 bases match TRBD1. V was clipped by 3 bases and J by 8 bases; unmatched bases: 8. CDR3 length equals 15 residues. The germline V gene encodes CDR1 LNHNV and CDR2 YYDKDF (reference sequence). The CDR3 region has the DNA TGTGCCACCAGCAGGATTGGGACAGGTGAAGAAAAACTGTTTTTT. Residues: CATSRIGTGEEKLFF. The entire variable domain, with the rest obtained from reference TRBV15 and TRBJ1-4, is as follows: DAMVIQNPRYQVTQFGKPVTLSCSQTLNHNVMYWYQQKSSQAPKLLFHYYDKDFNNEADTPDNFQSRRPNTSFCFLDIRSPGLGDTAMYLCATSRIGTGEEKLFFGSGTQLSVL.